The 8 T cell receptor beta chains below come from one sample, sequenced in a study of T cell repertoires and HLA-DP antigens. The repertoire was sequenced with immunoSEQ multiplex PCR; TCRdb's copy has only in-frame clones and lacks some. The data contain about 73,000 clones, over 75% of them singletons. For these TCRs, the target antigens are not known. The sequencing input was CD4+ T cells from PBMCs. The receptor set was obtained from a man in his 60s in good health and CMV-seronegative.

The gene calls are TRBV19 and TRBJ1-2; 8 bases are a match to TRBD1. Trimming removed 4 bases from V and 8 bases from J; junction bases left unmatched: 3. Germline V gene sequence: CDR1 LNHDA, CDR2 SQIVND (reference sequence). The CDR3 runs 12 residues. This chain's CDR3 is CASSTAGGGYTF. DNA of the CDR3: TGTGCCAGTAGTACGGCAGGGGGCGGCTACACCTTC. Drawing the rest from reference TRBV19 and TRBJ1-2, the complete variable domain is DGGITQSPKYLFRKEGQNVTLSCEQNLNHDAMYWYRQDPGQGLRLIYYSQIVNDFQKGDIAEGYSVSREKKESFPLTVTSAQKNPTAFYLCASSTAGGGYTFGSGTRLTVV.

As to this clone: Other DNA variants within this sample encode the same CDR3. The chain recombines TRBV28 with TRBJ1-2, with D perhaps TRBD1 (6 bases). V was trimmed by 7 bases and J by 7 bases, leaving 16 bases between them. The germline V gene has CDR1 MDHEN and CDR2 SYDVKM. This CDR3 has 13 residues. CDR3 nucleotides: TGTGCCAGCATTGGGGGGGGCAGAGGTGGCTACACCTTC. Amino acid sequence: CASIGGGRGGYTF.

CDR3 sequence: CATFSSGGSTDTQYF. CDR3 DNA sequence: TGTGCCACCTTTTCTAGCGGGGGGAGCACAGATACGCAGTATTTT. The genes are TRBV18 and TRBJ2-3; 11 nucleotides agree with TRBD2. V trimming: 10 bases; J trimming: 0 bases; junction bases outside the gene matches: 6. Germline CDR1 reads KGHSH; CDR2 reads LQKENI. There are 15 residues in the CDR3.

Details on this clone: At the DNA level, this CDR3 is encoded by other sequences in the same sample as well. The V gene is TRBV28, the J gene TRBJ2-7; D gene uncertain. With 2 bases removed from V and 3 bases from J, the gap between germline ends came to 5 bases. This CDR3 contains 12 residues. Germline CDR1 MDHEN, CDR2 SYDVKM. The CDR3 protein is CASSLGLYEQYF. CDR3 coding DNA: TGTGCCAGCAGTTTAGGGCTCTACGAGCAGTACTTC. The whole variable domain, remainder taken from reference TRBV28 and TRBJ2-7, is DVKVTQSSRYLVKRTGEKVFLECVQDMDHENMFWYRQDPGLGLRLIYFSYDVKMKEKGDIPEGYSVSREKKERFSLILESASTNQTSMYLCASSLGLYEQYFGPGTRLTVT.

The gene calls are TRBV5-1 and TRBJ1-2; 10 bases fit TRBD1. Germline V gives CDR1 SGHRS, CDR2 YFSETQ. V lost 3 bases, J lost 4 bases, and 3 bases stayed unmatched. This CDR3 spans 14 amino acids. CDR3 sequence (DNA): TGCGCCAGCAGCTCCGGGACAGGGGCCTATGGCTACACCTTC. It yields the protein CASSSGTGAYGYTF.

V gene TRBV5-4 combines with J gene TRBJ1-2; 8 bases align to TRBD1. Trimming cost V 3 bases and J 4 bases; bases outside gene matches: 8. Germline lookup yields CDR1 SGHNT and CDR2 YYREEE (reference sequence). The length of the CDR3 is 15 residues. The DNA for the CDR3 is TGTGCCAGCAGCTCACAGGGGGTTGAGGGCTATGGCTACACCTTC. Encoded protein: CASSSQGVEGYGYTF.

The chain links TRBV30 to TRBJ1-5, with 9 bases aligning to TRBD1. Germline V lookup: CDR1 GTSNPN, CDR2 SVGIG (reference sequence). CDR3 length: 14 residues. The V segment lost 3 bases and the J segment 7 bases; nucleotides outside the gene matches: 7. For the CDR3, the DNA is TGTGCCTGGAGCCCCGGGACAGGGCGGCAGCCCCAGCATTTT. Amino acids: CAWSPGTGRQPQHF. Using reference TRBV30 and TRBJ1-5 for the parts outside the CDR3, the full variable domain is SQTIHQWPATLVQPVGSPLSLECTVEGTSNPNLYWYRQAAGRGLQLLFYSVGIGQISSEVPQNLSASRPQDRQFILSSKKLLLSDSGFYLCAWSPGTGRQPQHFGDGTRLSIL.

This chain connects TRBV4-1 to TRBJ2-3; TRBD2 is a possible D gene (6 bases). V lost 4 bases and J lost 0, with 17 bases in between. Germline CDR1 is MGHRA and CDR2 is YSYEKL. The CDR3 is 17 residues long. For the CDR3, the DNA is TGCGCCAGCAGCCGACGATATTGGGGGGAAAGCACAGATACGCAGTATTTT. It encodes CASSRRYWGESTDTQYF.